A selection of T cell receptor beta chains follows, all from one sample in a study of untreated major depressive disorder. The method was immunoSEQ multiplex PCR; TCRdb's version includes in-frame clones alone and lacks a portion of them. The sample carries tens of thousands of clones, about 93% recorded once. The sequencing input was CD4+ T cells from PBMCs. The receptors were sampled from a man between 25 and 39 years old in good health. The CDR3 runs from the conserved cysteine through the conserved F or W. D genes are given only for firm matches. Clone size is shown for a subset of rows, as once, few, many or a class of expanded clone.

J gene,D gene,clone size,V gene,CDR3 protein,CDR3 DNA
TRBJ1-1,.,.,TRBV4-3,CASSQDDGGPEAFF,TGCGCCAGCAGCCAAGATGACGGGGGTCCCGAAGCTTTCTTT
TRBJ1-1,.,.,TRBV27,CASSLPRGEAFF,TGTGCCAGCAGTTTACCCCGGGGGGAAGCTTTCTTT
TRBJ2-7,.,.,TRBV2,CASSEERAYEQYF,TGTGCCAGCAGTGAAGAAAGGGCTTACGAGCAGTACTTC
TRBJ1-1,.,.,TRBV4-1,CASSQVTRRTEAFF,TGCGCCAGCAGCCAAGTCACCAGGAGGACTGAAGCTTTCTTT
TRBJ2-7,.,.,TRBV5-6,CASSLEWAYEQYF,TGTGCCAGCAGCTTGGAATGGGCCTACGAGCAGTACTTC
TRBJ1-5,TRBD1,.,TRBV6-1,CASRMDRGYNQPQHF,TGTGCCAGCAGAATGGACAGGGGATACAATCAGCCCCAGCATTTT
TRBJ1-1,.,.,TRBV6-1,CASSPRNTEAFF,TGTGCCAGCAGCCCCAGAAACACTGAAGCTTTCTTT
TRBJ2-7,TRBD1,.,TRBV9,CASSFTGDYEQYF,TGTGCCAGCAGCTTTACAGGGGACTACGAGCAGTACTTC
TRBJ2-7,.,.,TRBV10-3,CAISESEDYEQYF,TGTGCCATCAGTGAGTCGGAGGACTACGAGCAGTACTTC
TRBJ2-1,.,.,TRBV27,CASSLRDPWYNEQFF,TGTGCCAGCAGTTTAAGAGATCCTTGGTACAATGAGCAGTTCTTC
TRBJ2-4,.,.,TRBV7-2,CASSTRRVTKNIQYF,TGTGCCAGCAGCACGAGAAGGGTAACCAAAAACATTCAGTACTTC
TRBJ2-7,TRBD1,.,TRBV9,CASSLGTGGPLEQYF,TGTGCCAGCAGCTTGGGGACAGGGGGACCTCTCGAGCAGTACTTC
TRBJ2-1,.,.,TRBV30,CAWSRWGNEQFF,TGTGCCTGGAGCCGCTGGGGCAATGAGCAGTTCTTC
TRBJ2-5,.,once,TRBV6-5,CASSPQAPFQETQYF,TGTGCCAGCAGTCCGCAGGCGCCCTTCCAAGAGACCCAGTACTTC
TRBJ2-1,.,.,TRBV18,CASSPPSGSYNEQFF,TGTGCCAGCTCACCACCTTCGGGCTCCTACAATGAGCAGTTCTTC
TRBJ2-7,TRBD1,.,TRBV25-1,CASSRMYRDRGYEQYF,TGTGCCAGCAGCCGAATGTACCGGGACAGGGGCTACGAGCAGTACTTC
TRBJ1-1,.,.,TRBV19,CASSPSTGHTEAFF,TGTGCCAGTAGCCCCTCCACAGGGCACACTGAAGCTTTCTTT
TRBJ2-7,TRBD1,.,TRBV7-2,CASSRIPGTEAYEQYF,TGTGCCAGCAGCCGGATACCCGGGACAGAGGCCTACGAGCAGTACTTC
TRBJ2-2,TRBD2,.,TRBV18,CASSPPGLAAGSGGELFF,TGTGCCAGCTCACCACCGGGACTAGCGGCAGGTTCGGGCGGGGAGCTGTTTTTT
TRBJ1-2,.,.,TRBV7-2,CASSPRNREDGYTF,TGTGCCAGCAGCCCTCGGAACAGGGAGGATGGCTACACCTTC
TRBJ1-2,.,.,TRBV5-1,CARSFGPRTGPNYGYTF,TGCGCCAGGTCCTTTGGTCCAAGAACAGGGCCTAACTATGGCTACACCTTC
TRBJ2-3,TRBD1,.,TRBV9,CASSAQGVLDTQYF,TGTGCCAGCAGCGCGCAGGGGGTGTTAGATACGCAGTATTTT
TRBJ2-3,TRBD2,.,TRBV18,CASSAGTSATDTQYF,TGTGCCAGCTCAGCCGGGACTAGCGCCACAGATACGCAGTATTTT
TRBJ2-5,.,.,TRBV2,CATSFGDRETQYF,TGTGCCACCTCTTTCGGGGATAGGGAGACCCAGTACTTC
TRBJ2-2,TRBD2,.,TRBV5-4,CASRDSPAGVYSGNTGELFF,TGTGCCAGCAGGGACAGCCCAGCGGGAGTTTACTCCGGGAACACCGGGGAGCTGTTTTTT
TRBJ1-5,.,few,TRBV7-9,CASSYTGSNQPQHF,TGTGCCAGCAGCTATACAGGGAGTAATCAGCCCCAGCATTTT
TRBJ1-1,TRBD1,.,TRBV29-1,CSVEVGQGTEAFF,TGCAGCGTTGAGGTGGGACAGGGGACTGAAGCTTTCTTT
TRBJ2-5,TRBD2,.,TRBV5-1,CASSPPAGGRETQYF,TGCGCCAGCAGCCCGCCCGCGGGGGGCCGGGAGACCCAGTACTTC
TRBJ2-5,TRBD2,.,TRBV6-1,CASSSTSGSEETQYF,TGTGCCAGCAGCTCGACTAGCGGGAGTGAAGAGACCCAGTACTTC
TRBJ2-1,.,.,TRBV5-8,CASSFWNNEQFF,TGTGCCAGCAGTTTCTGGAACAATGAGCAGTTCTTC
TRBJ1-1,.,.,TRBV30,CAWSVWGDTEAFF,TGTGCCTGGAGTGTATGGGGGGACACTGAAGCTTTCTTT
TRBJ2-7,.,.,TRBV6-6,CASSYPLAGVLEQYF,TGTGCCAGCAGTTACCCACTAGCAGGAGTCCTCGAGCAGTACTTC
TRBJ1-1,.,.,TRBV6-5,CASSYGPGGAEAFF,TGTGCCAGCAGTTACGGGCCCGGGGGGGCTGAAGCTTTCTTT
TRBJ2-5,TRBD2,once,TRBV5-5,CASSSNLAGVHETQYF,TGTGCCAGCAGCTCGAACCTAGCGGGAGTACATGAGACCCAGTACTTC
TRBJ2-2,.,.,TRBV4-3,CASSQDATGELFF,TGCGCCAGCAGCCAAGATGCGACCGGGGAGCTGTTTTTT
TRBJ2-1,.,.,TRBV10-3,CAISDNPTSYNEQFF,TGTGCCATCAGTGACAACCCTACCTCCTACAATGAGCAGTTCTTC
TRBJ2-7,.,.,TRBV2,CASSVFGTYEQYF,TGTGCCAGCAGTGTGTTCGGTACCTACGAGCAGTACTTC